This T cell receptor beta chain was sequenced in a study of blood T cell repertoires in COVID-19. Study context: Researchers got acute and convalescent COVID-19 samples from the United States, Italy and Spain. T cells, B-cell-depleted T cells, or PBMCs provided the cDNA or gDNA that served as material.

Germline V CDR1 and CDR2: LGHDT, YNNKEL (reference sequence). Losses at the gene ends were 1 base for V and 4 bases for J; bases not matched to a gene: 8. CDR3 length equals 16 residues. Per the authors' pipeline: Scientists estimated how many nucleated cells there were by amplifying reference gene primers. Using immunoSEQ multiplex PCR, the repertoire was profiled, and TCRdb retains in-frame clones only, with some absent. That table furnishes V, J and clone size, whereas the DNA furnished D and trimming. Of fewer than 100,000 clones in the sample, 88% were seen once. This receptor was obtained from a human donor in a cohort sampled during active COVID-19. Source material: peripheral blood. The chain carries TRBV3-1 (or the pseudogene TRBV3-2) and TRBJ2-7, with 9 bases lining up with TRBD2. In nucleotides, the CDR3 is TGTGCCAGCAGCCAAGCGGGGCGGGAGGGCCGGTACGAGCAGTACTTC. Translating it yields CASSQAGREGRYEQYF.